This TCR beta chain was documented in a study of blood T cell repertoires in COVID-19. How the authors handled the data: Reference gene primers were amplified, and this amplification served to estimate nucleated cell counts. Data came from immunoSEQ multiplex PCR; TCRdb stores just in-frame clones and leaves some out. The V and J calls and clone size come from that table; D and trimming were worked out from the DNA. The table lists roughly 380,000 clones, about 92% of them singletons. CDR1 is SGHVS, CDR2 FQNEAQ, per germline. This CDR3 is built from 12 residues. Trimming took 5 bases from V and 3 from J, leaving 5 bases between them. It was during active infection that Seattle patients were enrolled and then longitudinally followed.

The J gene is TRBJ1-5, the V gene TRBV7-8; D is undetermined. Material: peripheral blood. The TCR originated in a woman between 55 and 75 years old with COVID-19, enrolled during active disease. The CDR3 DNA reads as TGTGCCAGCAGCCTAAACAATCAGCCCCAGCATTTT. Its translation is CASSLNNQPQHF.